The 29 T cell receptor beta chains reported below all come from one sample, sequenced in a study of CD8 T cells in ankylosing spondylitis. Findings of the study overall: For ankylosing spondylitis blood, a TCR beta motif of 7 or 8 highly homologous variants appeared characteristic.

No antigen has been assigned to these receptors. TCRdb processed the 5' RACE reads anew with MiXCR; each CDR3 protein has one entry. The sample lists some 330,000 distinct CDR3 sequences; 6.5% to 10% were seen once. Sequencing used blood, either unsorted or a sorted T cell fraction (not recorded which). These receptors were obtained from a male donor with ankylosing spondylitis.

This clonotype was seen many times. The V gene is TRBV5-1, the J gene TRBJ1-2; TRBD1 matches 7 bases. Germline V gene sequence: CDR1 SGHRS, CDR2 YFSETQ. Trimming at V came to 0 bases and at J to 4 bases, leaving 9 bases not matched to a gene. The CDR3 has 16 amino acids. The CDR3 spells CASSLGQGAILYGYTF. CDR3 nucleotide sequence: TGCGCCAGCAGCTTGGGACAGGGCGCCATCCTCTATGGCTACACCTTC.

The V call is TRBV5-1, the J call TRBJ1-6; TRBD1 matches 7 bases. Germline-derived CDR1 and CDR2 are SGHRS and YFSETQ. CDR3 length equals 18 residues. With 3 bases clipped from V and 3 bases from J, the junction kept 12 bases outside the gene matches. CDR3 loop: CASSSGERDSNYNSPLHF. The CDR3 DNA is TGCGCCAGCAGCTCTGGGGAGAGGGACAGCAACTATAATTCACCCCTCCACTTT. Based on the CDR3 plus reference TRBV5-1 and TRBJ1-6, the full variable domain is KAGVTQTPRYLIKTRGQQVTLSCSPISGHRSVSWYQQTPGQGLQFLFEYFSETQRNKGNFPGRFSGRQFSNSRSEMNVSTLELGDSALYLCASSSGERDSNYNSPLHFGNGTRLTVT.

This clonotype was seen ten or more times. The rearrangement links TRBV4-2 to TRBJ2-7; 8 positions match TRBD2. This CDR3 contains 19 residues. Germline lookup yields CDR1 LGHNA and CDR2 YNFKEQ. The V and J ends lost 4 bases and 0 bases, in that order; junction bases with no gene match: 17. The CDR3 is CASSPRDRLASLSSYEQYF. CDR3 nucleotide sequence: TGTGCCAGCAGCCCAAGGGACCGACTAGCGTCCCTTAGCTCCTACGAGCAGTACTTC.

This clonotype was detected ten times or more. The CDR3 bases are TGTGCCAGCAGTTACAAGGCAGGGTCCCTCTACAATGAGCAGTTCTTC. Translation gives CASSYKAGSLYNEQFF. The genes are TRBV6-2 or TRBV6-3 and TRBJ2-1; D perhaps matches TRBD1 (5 bases). The CDR3 length is 16 residues. Germline CDR1 reads MNHEY; CDR2 reads SVGEGT. Trimming removed 2 bases from V and 3 bases from J, with 14 bases in between.

This clonotype was counted many times. The V gene is TRBV7-3, the J gene TRBJ1-1; possible D gene TRBD1, 5 bases. This CDR3 spans 14 amino acids. The germline CDR1 and CDR2 sequences are SGHTA and FQGTGA. The V gene lost 2 bases and the J gene lost 1 base, with 8 bases spanning the gap. CDR3 protein: CASSLEGSNTEAFF. CDR3 nucleotides: TGTGCCAGCAGCTTAGAGGGGTCGAACACTGAAGCTTTCTTT.

This clonotype was seen more than once but under ten times. The rearrangement joins TRBV11-3 to TRBJ2-2; maybe TRBD2 (5 bases). Germline-derived CDR1 and CDR2 are SGHNT and YENEEA. The V and J ends lost 0 bases and 15 bases respectively, with 11 bases between them. CDR3 length: 12 residues. The CDR3 sequence: CASSLEGLELFF. For the CDR3, the DNA is TGTGCCAGCAGCTTAGAAGGACTCGAGTTGTTTTTT. The full variable domain, completed using reference TRBV11-3 and TRBJ2-2, is EAGVVQSPRYKIIEKKQPVAFWCNPISGHNTLYWYLQNLGQGPELLIRYENEEAVDDSQLPKDRFSAERLKGVDSTLKIQPAELGDSAVYLCASSLEGLELFFGEGSRLTVL.

This clonotype has more than one count but fewer than ten. The chain has TRBV7-9 and TRBJ2-5; 10 bases line up with TRBD2. The CDR3 loop spans 15 amino acids. Germline V gene data show CDR1 as SEHNR and CDR2 as FQNEAQ (reference sequence). J lost 4 bases, V lost 4 bases, and 6 bases had no gene match. CDR3 coding DNA: TGTGCCAGCAGCTCGACTAGCGGGTGGGCAGAGACCCAGTACTTC. Translated: CASSSTSGWAETQYF.

This clonotype showed up just once. One end of the junction does not line up with germline, which may come from a read error. The chain carries TRBV7-9 and TRBJ2-2, with D possibly called TRBD1 or TRBD2 (5 bases each). Per germline, CDR1 SEHNR and CDR2 FQNEAQ (reference sequence). The CDR3 loop spans 15 amino acids. The CDR3 bases are TGTGCCAGCAGCCCTCAGGGTATCGACACCGGGAAGCTGTTTTTT. It is translated as CASSPQGIDTGKLFF. The full variable domain, completed using reference TRBV7-9 and TRBJ2-2, is DTGVSQNPRHKITKRGQNVTFRCDPISEHNRLYWYRQTLGQGPEFLTYFQNEAQLEKSRLLSDRFSAERPKGSFSTLEIQRTEQGDSAMYLCASSPQGIDTGKLFFGEGSRLTVL.

The chain is built from TRBV20-1 and TRBJ2-3; 11 nucleotides line up with TRBD1. The CDR3 runs 15 residues. In germline, CDR1 is DFQATT, CDR2 SNEGSKA (reference sequence). The CDR3 protein is CRAGTGGTGTDTQYF. The CDR3 DNA follows: TGCAGAGCTGGGACAGGGGGAACGGGCACAGATACGCAGTATTTT.

This clonotype was observed at least ten times. The chain recombines TRBV12-3 or TRBV12-4 with TRBJ1-5; TRBD1 matches 7 bases. The CDR3 sequence is 14 residues long. V lost 6 bases, J lost 7 bases, and 9 bases stayed unmatched. The CDR3 DNA follows: TGTGCCAGCAGCCATGACAGGGTTGGCCAGCCCCAGCATTTT. This gives the protein CASSHDRVGQPQHF.

The chain is built from TRBV7-6 and TRBJ2-3, with TRBD2 matching 7 bases. This CDR3 is 15 amino acids long. Per germline, CDR1 SGHVS and CDR2 FNYEAQ. V trimming: 5 bases; J trimming: 4 bases; junction bases outside the gene matches: 9. This CDR3 reads CASSPLRRGADTQYF. Written as DNA, the CDR3 is TGTGCCAGCAGCCCCCTGCGTCGGGGGGCAGATACGCAGTATTTT.

This clonotype was recorded a few times. The gene calls are TRBV20-1 and TRBJ2-7; D uncertain. Trimming removed 5 bases at V and 2 bases at J, with 13 bases between. Germline values: CDR1 DFQATT, CDR2 SNEGSKA (reference sequence). The CDR3 contains 13 residues. CDR3 residues: CSASRTATYEQYF. The CDR3 DNA sequence: TGCAGTGCTTCACGGACCGCGACCTACGAGCAGTACTTC.

V gene TRBV3-1 combines with J gene TRBJ1-1; unclear D gene. Germline V gene sequence: CDR1 LGHDT, CDR2 YNNKEL (reference sequence). This CDR3 comprises 14 residues. Trimming stripped 3 bases from V and 1 base from J, with 9 bases between. Here the CDR3 reads CASSQTWANTEAFF. The CDR3 DNA follows: TGTGCCAGCAGCCAGACATGGGCGAACACTGAAGCTTTCTTT.

The chain combines TRBV7-3 with TRBJ2-6; D gene uncertain. This CDR3 is built from 16 residues. The V and J ends lost 2 bases and 0 bases respectively, with 8 bases between them. Germline V lookup: CDR1 SGHTA, CDR2 FQGTGA. CDR3 in DNA: TGTGCCAGCAGCTTAGGAATTCCCTCTGGGGCCAACGTCCTGACTTTC. Translating gives CASSLGIPSGANVLTF.

This clonotype was seen a handful of times. V usage is TRBV10-1 and J usage is TRBJ2-1; D gene ambiguous. V lost 5 bases and J lost 9, with 14 bases in between. The CDR3 has 13 residues. In germline, CDR1 is WNHNN, CDR2 SYGVQD (reference sequence). CDR3 bases: TGCGCCAGCAGTAAGACTGGACCTGGTGAGCAGTTCTTC. Encoded protein: CASSKTGPGEQFF.

Only a few counts were recorded for this clonotype. The V call is TRBV20-1, the J call TRBJ2-5; 9 bases align to TRBD2. This CDR3 spans 15 amino acids. Germline CDR1 is DFQATT and CDR2 is SNEGSKA (reference sequence). V shed 0 bases and J 5 bases; nucleotides not matched to a gene: 7. CDR3 loop: CSARDWASGTETQYF. The CDR3 region has the DNA TGCAGTGCTAGAGATTGGGCTAGCGGGACCGAGACCCAGTACTTC.

Only a few counts were recorded for this clonotype. The chain is built from TRBV5-1 and TRBJ2-2, with 9 positions matching TRBD1. The CDR3 is 16 residues long. Germline-derived CDR1 and CDR2 are SGHRS and YFSETQ. V was clipped by 4 bases and J by 2 bases; unmatched bases: 6. CDR3 sequence: CASSPRDRENTGELFF. For the CDR3, the DNA is TGCGCCAGCAGCCCACGGGACAGGGAAAACACCGGGGAGCTGTTTTTT.

This clonotype was counted a few times. The V and J genes are TRBV20-1 and TRBJ2-3, with D tentatively TRBD2 (7 bases). Germline V lookup: CDR1 DFQATT, CDR2 SNEGSKA (reference sequence). Trimming cost V 6 bases and J 5 bases, with 18 bases left between them. The CDR3 extends over 14 amino acids. The CDR3 region is CSAQDGGGEDTQYF. The CDR3 DNA is TGCAGTGCGCAGGACGGAGGGGGGGAAGATACGCAGTATTTT.

This clonotype was seen only a few times. Here the CDR3 reads CASSEQARVGHEQYF. CDR3 DNA: TGTGCCAGCAGTGAACAAGCAAGGGTTGGCCACGAGCAGTACTTC. The chain carries TRBV2 and TRBJ2-7; D remains unclear. The V end lost 2 bases, the J end lost 5 bases, and 16 bases lay between the germline ends. The CDR3 totals 15 residues. In germline, CDR1 is SNHLY, CDR2 FYNNEI.

This clonotype appeared a few times. The chain uses TRBV7-3 and TRBJ1-4; D is unresolved. With 5 bases removed from V and 7 bases from J, the gap between germline ends came to 11 bases. Germline V gene data show CDR1 as SGHTA and CDR2 as FQGTGA. The CDR3 contains 13 residues. This chain's CDR3 is CASSISLGEKLFF. CDR3 in DNA: TGTGCCAGCAGCATTAGTCTGGGTGAAAAACTGTTTTTT. Combining the CDR3 with reference TRBV7-3 and TRBJ1-4 gives the whole variable domain GAGVSQTPSNKVTEKGKYVELRCDPISGHTALYWYRQSLGQGPEFLIYFQGTGAADDSGLPNDRFFAVRPEGSVSTLKIQRTERGDSAVYLCASSISLGEKLFFGSGTQLSVL.

This clonotype has more than one count but fewer than ten. The chain carries TRBV6-1 and TRBJ1-5; TRBD1 matches 7 bases. J was trimmed by 4 bases and V by 5 bases; bases with no gene match: 11. This CDR3 is built from 16 residues. CDR1 and CDR2 from the germline V gene are MNHNS and SASEGT. The CDR3 region is CASSKRQGPLNQPQHF. CDR3 DNA: TGTGCCAGCAGTAAACGACAGGGTCCCCTTAATCAGCCCCAGCATTTT.

V gene TRBV12-3 or TRBV12-4 combines with J gene TRBJ2-7; 7 bases are a match to TRBD1. This CDR3 contains 12 residues. The J segment lost 6 bases and the V segment lost 3 bases, leaving 2 bases of the junction unmatched. Here the CDR3 reads CASSFHRGEQYF. The CDR3 coding sequence is TGTGCCAGCAGTTTCCACAGGGGCGAGCAGTACTTC.

This clonotype was detected only a few times. The genes are TRBV20-1 and TRBJ2-3; tentatively, D is TRBD2 (6 bases). CDR1 is DFQATT and CDR2 is SNEGSKA in the germline V gene (reference sequence). The CDR3 sequence is 14 residues long. Deletions cut 3 bases from V and 5 bases from J, with 15 bases between. This CDR3 reads CSASSGGSLDTQYF. The CDR3 DNA sequence: TGCAGTGCTAGTAGCGGCGGCTCCTTAGATACGCAGTATTTT.

In its sample, this clonotype was seen a few times. CDR3 amino acids: CASSHRGNTGELFF. In DNA, the CDR3 is TGTGCCAGCAGTCACAGGGGGAACACCGGGGAGCTGTTTTTT. The chain has TRBV27 and TRBJ2-2, with 7 bases fitting TRBD1. With 5 bases clipped from V and 1 base from J, the junction kept 1 base outside the gene matches. Germline lookup yields CDR1 MNHEY and CDR2 SMNVEV (reference sequence). The CDR3 runs 14 residues.

The genes are TRBV6-2 or TRBV6-3 and TRBJ2-6, with 8 bases aligning to TRBD2. J was trimmed by 2 bases and V by 5 bases; bases with no gene match: 17. The germline gives CDR1 MNHEY, CDR2 SVGEGT. The CDR3 runs to 20 residues. The CDR3 nucleotides read TGTGCCAGCAGTCCCCGCGGGAGCGGGAGCCCCTTAGCTGGGGCCAACGTCCTGACTTTC. Translated: CASSPRGSGSPLAGANVLTF.

A few counts support this clonotype. J is TRBJ1-5 and V is TRBV5-6; D is uncertain. Germline values: CDR1 SGHDT, CDR2 YYEEEE. This CDR3 has 13 residues. V lost 0 bases to trimming and J lost 7 bases, with 8 bases between them. For the CDR3, the DNA is TGTGCCAGCAGCTTGGGCGACATCCAGCCCCAGCATTTT. It specifies CASSLGDIQPQHF.

This rearrangement joins TRBV28 to TRBJ2-1; 7 positions match TRBD2. The J segment lost 1 base and the V segment lost 6 bases, leaving 9 bases of the junction unmatched. Looked up from germline, CDR1 is MDHEN and CDR2 is SYDVKM. The CDR3 length is 16 residues. The CDR3 DNA reads as TGTGCCAGCAGGCTTGACCTAGCGGAGTCCTACAATGAGCAGTTCTTC. The encoded protein is CASRLDLAESYNEQFF. The whole variable domain, filled in from reference TRBV28 and TRBJ2-1, reads DVKVTQSSRYLVKRTGEKVFLECVQDMDHENMFWYRQDPGLGLRLIYFSYDVKMKEKGDIPEGYSVSREKKERFSLILESASTNQTSMYLCASRLDLAESYNEQFFGPGTRLTVL.

This clonotype came up many times. The chain has TRBV25-1 and TRBJ2-7; D is unresolved. This CDR3 has 14 residues. Germline assignment: CDR1 MGHDK and CDR2 SYGVNS. The V and J ends lost 3 bases and 0 bases respectively, with 9 bases between them. The CDR3 bases are TGTGCCAGCAGTGATGGACGTTACTCCTACGAGCAGTACTTC. Translating gives CASSDGRYSYEQYF.

This clonotype was found many times. The V gene is TRBV7-2, the J gene TRBJ2-1, with 8 bases aligning to TRBD2. CDR1 SGHTA and CDR2 FQGNSA come from the germline V gene. This CDR3 has 15 amino acids. Trimming removed 3 bases from V and 2 bases from J; junction bases left unmatched: 3. The CDR3 sequence is CASSFEGLAYNEQFF. The CDR3 DNA sequence: TGTGCCAGCAGCTTTGAGGGACTAGCCTACAATGAGCAGTTCTTC.